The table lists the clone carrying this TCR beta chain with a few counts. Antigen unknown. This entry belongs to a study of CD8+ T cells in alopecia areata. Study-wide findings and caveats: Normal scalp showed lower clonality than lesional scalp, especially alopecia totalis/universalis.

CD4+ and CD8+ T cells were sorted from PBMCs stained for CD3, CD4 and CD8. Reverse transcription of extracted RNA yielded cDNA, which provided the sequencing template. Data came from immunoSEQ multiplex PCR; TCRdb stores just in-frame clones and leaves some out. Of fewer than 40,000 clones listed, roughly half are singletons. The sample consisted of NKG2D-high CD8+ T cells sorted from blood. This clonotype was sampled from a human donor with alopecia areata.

The CDR3 bases are TGTGCCAGCAGCTCAACGGGGAACTATGGCTACACCTTC. This sequence encodes CASSSTGNYGYTF. J is TRBJ1-2 and V is TRBV7-9; D not resolved. The V end lost 4 bases, the J end lost 2 bases, and 8 bases lay between the germline ends. Per the germline V gene, CDR1 is SEHNR and CDR2 is FQNEAQ (reference sequence). CDR3 length equals 13 residues.